This is a list of T cell receptor beta chains from one sample in a study of CD8+ T cells in alopecia areata. The method was immunoSEQ multiplex PCR; TCRdb's version includes in-frame clones alone and lacks a portion of them. The repertoire holds 170,000 or so clones, with around 63% as singletons. This sample comprised CD4+ T cells sorted from blood, obtained at week 0. Receptors were obtained from a human donor with alopecia areata. Each CDR3 is given with its conserved first and last residue. A D gene is named only where the DNA matches it firmly. Size values are once, few and many counts, or a class for expanded clones, and some rows have none.

>.|TRBV5-1|TRBJ1-1|.
TGCGCCAGCAGCTTGGGACAGGACCCGAACACTGAAGCTTTCTTT
CASSLGQDPNTEAFF
>.|TRBV11-1|TRBJ2-1|.
TGTGCCAGCAGCTTAGCGCGGCCCCCCAATGAGCAGTTCTTC
CASSLARPPNEQFF
>few|TRBV27|TRBJ1-4|.
TGTGCCAGCAGTCGAAAGGGGGGAGCTGTAACTAATGAAAAACTGTTTTTT
CASSRKGGAVTNEKLFF
>once|TRBV29-1|TRBJ1-2|.
TGCAGCGTTGAATCTAAGGGAATCGCTGGCTACACCTTC
CSVESKGIAGYTF
>.|TRBV20-1|TRBJ2-2|.
TGCAGTGCTAAACTCGGCGGGGAGCTGTTTTTT
CSAKLGGELFF
>.|TRBV15|TRBJ2-5|.
TGTGCCACCTCTACAGGGCGGTGGGAGACCCAGTACTTC
CATSTGRWETQYF
>.|TRBV29-1|TRBJ2-1|.
TGCAGCGTCCGGTCAAGGCTTAGTGAGCAGTTCTTC
CSVRSRLSEQFF
>few|TRBV29-1|TRBJ1-2|.
TGCAGCGTTGTGGCCGATTTTGGAGGCTACACCTTC
CSVVADFGGYTF
>.|TRBV9|TRBJ2-1|.
TGTGCCAGCAGCCGCGGGGAATCGTGGTACAATGAGCAGTTCTTC
CASSRGESWYNEQFF
>few|TRBV14|TRBJ1-1|.
TGTGCCAGCAGCTCGGGGCTTGGCACTGAAGCTTTCTTT
CASSSGLGTEAFF
>.|TRBV11-2|TRBJ1-1|.
TGTGCCAGCAGCTTGCCAGCTTACACTGAAGCTTTCTTT
CASSLPAYTEAFF
>.|TRBV5-6|TRBJ2-3|.
TGTGCCAGCAGCGTCACAGATACGCAGTATTTT
CASSVTDTQYF
>once|TRBV30|TRBJ1-1|.
TGTGCCTGGAGTGTATGGGGTTTGGACACTGAAGCTTTCTTT
CAWSVWGLDTEAFF
>.|TRBV6-1|TRBJ1-2|.
TGTGCCAGCAGTGAGTGGACAGCCTATGGCTACACCTTC
CASSEWTAYGYTF
>.|TRBV29-1|TRBJ2-5|.
TGCAGCGTTGAACGCCAGGGGATAGGGACCCAGTACTTC
CSVERQGIGTQYF
>few|TRBV29-1|TRBJ1-2|.
TGCAGCGTTGAACTCCCCAGGGTGATCTCAAGTGGCTACACCTTC
CSVELPRVISSGYTF